The 27 T cell receptor beta chains in this list originate from one sample, sequenced in a study of blood T cells in healthy people across ages. A second PCR, run for about 6 to 11 cycles, used a sample-barcoded 5' primer plus a J-beta primer mix. TCRdb ran MiXCR on the 5' RACE reads and lists one entry per CDR3 protein. This sample has about 1.6 million distinct CDR3 sequences, with roughly 30% found just once. Sequenced material: blood. These receptors were taken from a woman in her twenties or thirties in good health.

Only a few counts were recorded for this clonotype. This chain connects TRBV12-3 or TRBV12-4 to TRBJ2-3, with 7 bases fitting TRBD2. This CDR3 comprises 17 residues. V lost 4 bases to trimming and J lost 3 bases; unmatched junction nucleotides: 13. The CDR3 DNA reads TGTGCCAGCAGTTCCTCTGAGCGGGGTGGGAGGACAGATACGCAGTATTTT. This gives the protein CASSSSERGGRTDTQYF.

This clonotype has at least ten counts. This chain joins TRBV20-1 and TRBJ2-1; no clear D gene. V lost 2 bases and J 3 bases, leaving 2 bases between the germline ends. Germline CDR1 is DFQATT and CDR2 is SNEGSKA (reference sequence). The CDR3 is made up of 11 amino acids. DNA of the CDR3: TGCAGTGCTAGAATCTACAATGAGCAGTTCTTC. This translates into CSARIYNEQFF.

This sequence joins TRBV5-1 and TRBJ2-5; TRBD2 matches 13 bases. This CDR3 contains 16 residues. Trimming took 4 bases from V and 1 from J; bases not matched to a gene: 4. Germline values: CDR1 SGHRS, CDR2 YFSETQ. CDR3 region: CASSHTSGGVQETQYF. CDR3 sequence (DNA): TGCGCCAGCAGCCATACTAGCGGGGGGGTCCAAGAGACCCAGTACTTC.

This clonotype has a handful of counts. The chain links TRBV28 to TRBJ2-1; no definite D call. This CDR3 contains 13 residues. Deletions cut 5 bases from V and 10 bases from J, with 15 bases between. The germline gives CDR1 MDHEN, CDR2 SYDVKM. CDR3 residues: CASSRPSVREQFF. The CDR3 nucleotides read TGTGCCAGCAGTCGACCCAGCGTTCGGGAGCAGTTCTTC.

The chain recombines TRBV7-9 with TRBJ2-6; a weak D match, TRBD2 (5 bases). The CDR3 covers 18 residues. Trimming stripped 5 bases from V and 0 bases from J, with 17 bases between. Germline CDR1 reads SEHNR; CDR2 reads FQNEAQ (reference sequence). The CDR3: CASSVNWRVNSGANVLTF. CDR3 bases: TGTGCCAGCAGCGTCAATTGGCGGGTTAACTCTGGGGCCAACGTCCTGACTTTC. Variable domain in full (rest from reference TRBV7-9 and TRBJ2-6): DTGVSQNPRHKITKRGQNVTFRCDPISEHNRLYWYRQTLGQGPEFLTYFQNEAQLEKSRLLSDRFSAERPKGSFSTLEIQRTEQGDSAMYLCASSVNWRVNSGANVLTFGAGSRLTVL.

The chain recombines TRBV29-1 with TRBJ2-7; 8 bases align to TRBD2. The J call is doubtful: the DNA matches TRBJ2-1 better. The germline gives CDR1 SQVTM, CDR2 ANQGSEA. The CDR3 extends over 13 amino acids. CDR3 region: CSVRLAQSYEQFF. For the CDR3, the DNA is TGCAGCGTCCGACTAGCGCAATCCTACGAGCAGTTCTTC.

The rearrangement joins TRBV2 to TRBJ2-5, with D maybe TRBD2 (7 bases). This CDR3 has 14 residues. Germline CDR1 and CDR2: SNHLY and FYNNEI. V was trimmed by 0 bases and J by 6 bases, leaving 11 bases between them. The CDR3 region has the DNA TGTGCCAGCAGTGAAGCGGGGGGGACAAAGACCCAGTACTTC. It yields the protein CASSEAGGTKTQYF.

There are a few counts of this clonotype. The chain carries TRBV3-1 and TRBJ2-3, with 14 positions matching TRBD2. CDR1 and CDR2 (germline): LGHDT, YNNKEL (reference sequence). J lost 6 bases, V lost 3 bases, and 5 bases had no gene match. The CDR3 spans 16 residues. CDR3 bases: TGTGCCAGCAGCCACCGACTAGCGGGAGGGGTGGATACGCAGTATTTT. The encoded protein is CASSHRLAGGVDTQYF.

The table lists this clonotype with a few counts. The chain carries TRBV6-6 and TRBJ2-7; the D gene could be TRBD1 or TRBD2 (5 bases each). In germline, CDR1 is MNHNY, CDR2 SVGAGI (reference sequence). Trimming cost V 2 bases and J 7 bases, with 12 bases left between them. The CDR3 consists of 13 residues. Written as DNA, the CDR3 is TGTGCCAGCAGTTACAGGGGTCCGGGAGAGCAGTACTTC. It translates to CASSYRGPGEQYF.

This clonotype was picked up a small number of times. The J gene is TRBJ1-2, the V gene TRBV12-3 or TRBV12-4; D unclear. Trimming removed 6 bases at V and 5 bases at J, with 10 bases between. CDR3 length: 12 amino acids. CDR3 DNA: TGTGCCAGCAGGCAAGACGGATATGGCTACACCTTC. Its protein product is CASRQDGYGYTF.

This chain connects TRBV6-6 to TRBJ1-4; D possibly corresponds to TRBD1 (5 bases). The CDR3 contains 14 residues. V gave up 6 bases and J gave up 8 bases, with 16 bases separating them. CDR1 and CDR2 (germline): MNHNY, SVGAGI (reference sequence). CDR3 sequence: CASSKDHPGEKLFF. CDR3 bases: TGTGCCAGCAGCAAGGACCACCCAGGGGAAAAACTGTTTTTT.

This clonotype has only a few counts. The rearrangement joins TRBV12-3 or TRBV12-4 to TRBJ2-1, with D tentatively TRBD1 (6 bases). The CDR3 contains 14 residues. V was clipped by 5 bases and J by 5 bases, with 13 bases between them. CDR3 nucleotide sequence: TGTGCCAGCAGTCTGAGGACAGATAACAATGAGCAGTTCTTC. It translates to CASSLRTDNNEQFF.

Notes on this clonotype: The junction and the germline gene differ at one end; a read error may be behind it. The V gene is TRBV7-2, the J gene TRBJ1-6; 7 bases fit TRBD1. This CDR3 comprises 14 residues. Germline assignment: CDR1 SGHTA and CDR2 FQGNSA. The CDR3 DNA follows: TGTGCCAACAGCTACAGGGGTAGGAATTCACCCCTCCACTTT. This sequence encodes CANSYRGRNSPLHF.

This chain joins TRBV3-1 and TRBJ1-2; no definite D call. CDR1 LGHDT and CDR2 YNNKEL come from the germline V gene (reference sequence). Deletions cut 1 base from V and 7 bases from J, with 10 bases between. This CDR3 spans 13 amino acids. The CDR3 DNA follows: TGTGCCAGCAGCCAAGTAAGCAGAAGTGGCTACACCTTC. This translates into CASSQVSRSGYTF. Full variable domain (outside the CDR3, taken from reference TRBV3-1 and TRBJ1-2): DTAVSQTPKYLVTQMGNDKSIKCEQNLGHDTMYWYKQDSKKFLKIMFSYNNKELIINETVPNRFSPKSPDKAHLNLHINSLELGDSAVYFCASSQVSRSGYTFGSGTRLTVV.

This rearrangement joins TRBV20-1 to TRBJ2-5; TRBD2 aligns across 8 bases. From germline, CDR1 is DFQATT and CDR2 SNEGSKA (reference sequence). Trimming cost V 6 bases and J 4 bases; bases outside gene matches: 10. The CDR3 is 14 residues long. In DNA, the CDR3 is TGCAGTGCGGGGGCCCCGGGACTAGGAGAGACCCAGTACTTC. Encoded protein: CSAGAPGLGETQYF.

The CDR3 DNA reads as TGCGCCAGCAGCCAAACAGGGGGGAGCAATCAGCCCCAGCATTTT. This gives the protein CASSQTGGSNQPQHF. The chain carries TRBV5-1 and TRBJ1-5, with 8 bases identical to TRBD1. The CDR3 is 15 residues long. V dropped 4 bases and J dropped 1; count of bases not matched to a gene: 4. Germline V gives CDR1 SGHRS, CDR2 YFSETQ.

This chain joins TRBV6-1 and TRBJ2-7; the match to TRBD1 covers 9 bases. V shed 7 bases and J 5 bases; nucleotides not matched to a gene: 12. Germline V gene lookup returns CDR1 MNHNS and CDR2 SASEGT. The CDR3 runs to 15 residues. CDR3 amino acids: CASTNSGQGFHEQYF. The CDR3 nucleotides read TGTGCCAGCACCAACTCCGGACAGGGGTTCCACGAGCAGTACTTC.

The chain carries TRBV29-1 and TRBJ1-2; TRBD1 agrees at 7 bases. Germline V CDR1 and CDR2: SQVTM, ANQGSEA. V trimming: 3 bases; J trimming: 1 base; junction bases outside the gene matches: 5. This CDR3 region has 14 residues. CDR3 in DNA: TGCAGCGTTGAGAGGGACAGCTTTAACTATGGCTACACCTTC. Encoded protein: CSVERDSFNYGYTF.

This clonotype was counted a few times. The chain is built from TRBV2 and TRBJ1-2, with TRBD1 matching 8 bases. The CDR3 is made up of 15 amino acids. Germline lookup yields CDR1 SNHLY and CDR2 FYNNEI. V was pared by 7 bases and J by 1 base, with 8 bases of the junction left unmatched. CDR3 DNA sequence: TGTGCCAGCAAAGTACAGGGGGACTTTAACTATGGCTACACCTTC. Translating it yields CASKVQGDFNYGYTF.

On this clonotype: With a much larger clone just one base away, this may be a read error. The chain joins TRBV29-1 to TRBJ2-7, with TRBD2 matching 14 bases. This CDR3 contains 13 residues. Germline V gene sequence: CDR1 SQVTM, CDR2 ANQGSEA. V shed 6 bases, J shed 7 bases, and the junction held 5 bases outside the gene matches. CDR3 in DNA: TGCAGCGTGCGGGGACTAGCGGGAGATGAGCAGTACTTC. This encodes CSVRGLAGDEQYF.

This clonotype showed up just once. The J gene is TRBJ2-7, the V gene TRBV3-1; possible D gene TRBD2, 6 bases. Near its end, the DNA agrees better with TRBJ2-5, so the J call may be wrong. The CDR3 covers 16 residues. Looked up from germline, CDR1 is LGHDT and CDR2 is YNNKEL (reference sequence). In DNA form, the CDR3 reads TGTGCCAGCAGCACGGGCGACGGGGGAGTGCGGGAGACCCAGTACTTC. Encoded protein: CASSTGDGGVRETQYF.

The table lists this clonotype with a few counts. The V call is TRBV6-5, the J call TRBJ2-7; D is possibly TRBD1 or TRBD2 (5 bases each). The closer fit of TRBJ2-5 to the DNA end suggests the J call may be wrong. The CDR3 is 12 residues long. Germline V CDR1 and CDR2: MNHEY, SVGAGI. CDR3 DNA sequence: TGTGCCACCGCCCCGGGGACCGGGACCCAGTACTTC. As protein: CATAPGTGTQYF.

V is TRBV28 and J is TRBJ1-5, with no clear D. Germline CDR1 MDHEN, CDR2 SYDVKM. The length of the CDR3 is 13 residues. Trimming removed 3 bases from V and 11 bases from J, with 14 bases in between. DNA of the CDR3: TGTGCCAGCAGTTTTGGGCTCAATCAAGCCCAGCATTTT. Protein: CASSFGLNQAQHF. Full variable domain (rest looked up from reference TRBV28 and TRBJ1-5): DVKVTQSSRYLVKRTGEKVFLECVQDMDHENMFWYRQDPGLGLRLIYFSYDVKMKEKGDIPEGYSVSREKKERFSLILESASTNQTSMYLCASSFGLNQAQHFGDGTRLSIL.

This clonotype was recorded a few times. The rearrangement joins TRBV12-3 or TRBV12-4 to TRBJ2-7; possibly TRBD2 for D (5 bases). Trimming cost V 6 bases and J 0 bases, with 15 bases left between them. The CDR3 has 15 residues. The CDR3 DNA is TGTGCCAGCAGAGAGGGCGCGGGTAACTCCTACGAGCAGTACTTC. It codes for CASREGAGNSYEQYF.

The J gene is TRBJ2-5, the V gene TRBV28; the D call may be TRBD1 or TRBD2 (5 bases each). V was shortened by 5 bases and J by 1 base, with 14 bases between the two germline ends. CDR3 length: 15 amino acids. The germline CDR1 and CDR2 sequences are MDHEN and SYDVKM. The CDR3 spells CASSPTLRGQETQYF. CDR3 nucleotides: TGTGCCAGCAGTCCCACCTTGAGGGGCCAAGAGACCCAGTACTTC.

The chain combines TRBV6-1 with TRBJ2-5, with 7 bases matching TRBD2. Trimming took 1 base from V and 5 from J; bases not matched to a gene: 7. The CDR3 loop spans 15 amino acids. Germline CDR1 reads MNHNS; CDR2 reads SASEGT. CDR3 nucleotides: TGTGCCAGCAGTGAAGGCGCGGGAGCTGGGGAGACCCAGTACTTC. Protein sequence: CASSEGAGAGETQYF.

The rearrangement links TRBV12-3 or TRBV12-4 to TRBJ2-1, with D possibly being TRBD2 (6 bases). The ends were cut back, 3 bases at V and 8 bases at J, with 17 bases in the middle. This CDR3 has 15 amino acids. The CDR3 loop reads CASSFSGEGNYEQFF. As DNA, the CDR3 is TGTGCCAGCAGTTTCTCGGGAGAGGGTAACTATGAGCAGTTCTTC.